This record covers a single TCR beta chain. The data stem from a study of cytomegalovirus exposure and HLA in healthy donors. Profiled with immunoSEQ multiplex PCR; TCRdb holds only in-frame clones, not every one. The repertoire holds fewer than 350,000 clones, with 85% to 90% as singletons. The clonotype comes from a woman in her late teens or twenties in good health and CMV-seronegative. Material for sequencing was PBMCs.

The CDR3 spells CASSPYRGLGTEAFF. The CDR3 region has the DNA TGTGCCAGCAGCCCCTACAGGGGGCTTGGCACTGAAGCTTTCTTT. The chain uses TRBV7-2 and TRBJ1-1, with TRBD1 matching over 9 bases. The CDR3 has 15 residues. In germline, CDR1 is SGHTA, CDR2 FQGNSA. V gave up 5 bases and J gave up 4 bases; unmatched junction bases: 8. The complete variable domain, with remaining parts taken from reference TRBV7-2 and TRBJ1-1, reads GAGVSQSPSNKVTEKGKDVELRCDPISGHTALYWYRQSLGQGLEFLIYFQGNSAPDKSGLPSDRFSAERTGGSVSTLTIQRTQQEDSAVYLCASSPYRGLGTEAFFGQGTRLTVV.